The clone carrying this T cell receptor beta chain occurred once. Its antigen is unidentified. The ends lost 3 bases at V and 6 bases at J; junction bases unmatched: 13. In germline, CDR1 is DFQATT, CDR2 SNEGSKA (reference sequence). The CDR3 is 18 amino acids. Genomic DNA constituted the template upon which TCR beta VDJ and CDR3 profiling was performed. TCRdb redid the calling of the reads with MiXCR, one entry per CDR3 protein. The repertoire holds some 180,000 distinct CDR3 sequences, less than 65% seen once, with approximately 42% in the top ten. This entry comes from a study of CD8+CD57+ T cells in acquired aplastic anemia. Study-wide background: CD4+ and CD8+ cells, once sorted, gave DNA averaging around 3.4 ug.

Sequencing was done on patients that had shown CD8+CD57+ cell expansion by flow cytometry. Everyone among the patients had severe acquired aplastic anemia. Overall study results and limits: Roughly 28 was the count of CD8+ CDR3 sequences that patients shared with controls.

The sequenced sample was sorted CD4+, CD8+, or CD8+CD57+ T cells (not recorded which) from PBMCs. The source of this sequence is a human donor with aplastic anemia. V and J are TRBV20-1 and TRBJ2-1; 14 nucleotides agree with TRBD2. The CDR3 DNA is TGCAGTGCTAGCTCGGGACTAGCGGGAGCGAACACCTTCAATGAGCAGTTCTTC. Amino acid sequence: CSASSGLAGANTFNEQFF.